This T cell receptor (beta chain) was found in a study of blood T cell repertoires in COVID-19. Across the study: The United States, Italy and Spain provided the acute and convalescent COVID-19 samples.

J gave up 4 bases and V 0 bases, and 7 bases lay outside the gene matches. CDR1 and CDR2 from the germline V gene are KGHDR and SFDVKD. The CDR3 runs 17 residues. The table came from immunoSEQ multiplex PCR; TCRdb's copy has only in-frame clones and leaves some out. The table includes about 100,000 clones, roughly 85% detected once. This clonotype was obtained from a woman aged 50 to 60 who had recovered from COVID-19. The rearrangement joins TRBV24-1 to TRBJ2-3; 9 bases fit TRBD1. Input material: PBMCs or T cells enriched from blood (not recorded which). CDR3 amino acids: CATSDLRGTGMADTQYF. Here the CDR3 DNA reads TGTGCCACCAGTGATTTGCGTGGGACAGGGATGGCAGATACGCAGTATTTT.